Each of the 18 T cell receptor beta chains below was sequenced from the same sample in a study of control samples from healthy donors and cancer patients (dated by TCRdb to the early 2020s). The library was produced with the immunoSEQ multiplex PCR assay. TCRdb carries this immuneACCESS record with in-frame sequences only. Its versions omit some clonotypes, under half of them owing to an unresolved V gene in the studies checked, with the rest unexplained. A total of approximately 86,000 clones appear in this sample, approximately 86% of them only once. Jointly, the top ten make up under 25% of the sample. The specimen sequenced was blood. The receptors derive from a man younger than 40 in good health.

The chain's CDR3 is CASRNRVTEAFF. For the CDR3, the DNA is TGTGCCAGCAGAAACAGGGTCACTGAAGCTTTCTTT. The chain employs TRBV7-9 and TRBJ1-1, with TRBD1 as a possible D gene (6 bases). Trimming left V 6 bases short and J 4 bases short, with 9 bases between. CDR3 length: 12 residues. Germline-derived CDR1 and CDR2 are SEHNR and FQNEAQ (reference sequence).

J is TRBJ1-2 and V is TRBV3-1 (or the pseudogene TRBV3-2); tentatively, D is TRBD1 (5 bases). Per the germline V gene, CDR1 is LGHDT and CDR2 is YNNKEL (reference sequence). Trimming stripped 2 bases from V and 4 bases from J, with 14 bases between. The CDR3 contains 15 residues. The DNA of the CDR3 is TGTGCCAGCAGCCAAACAAGGGGCCCCCTCTATGGCTACACCTTC. Protein: CASSQTRGPLYGYTF.

V and J are TRBV28 and TRBJ1-6; no firm D call. The CDR3 is made up of 13 amino acids. Deletions cut 2 bases from V and 10 bases from J, with 9 bases between. Germline assignment: CDR1 MDHEN and CDR2 SYDVKM. CDR3 sequence reads: CASSLIEASPLHF. DNA for the CDR3: TGTGCCAGCAGTTTAATCGAGGCCTCACCCCTCCACTTT.

The rearrangement joins TRBV12-5 to TRBJ2-5; 11 bases align to TRBD2. The CDR3 has 18 amino acids. V shed 1 base, J shed 3 bases, and the junction held 10 bases outside the gene matches. Germline V gene sequence: CDR1 LGHNT, CDR2 FRNRAP. CDR3 residues: CASGLGQGLSGGEETQYF. In nucleotides, the CDR3 is TGTGCTAGTGGTTTGGGACAGGGGCTTAGCGGGGGGGAAGAGACCCAGTACTTC.

Worth noting for this clone: A read error may account for a junction end that differs from germline. The CDR3 loop is CASSWTGDNSPLHF. The CDR3 coding sequence is TGTGCCAGCTCATGGACAGGGGATAACTCACCCCTCCACTTT. The chain carries TRBV18 and TRBJ1-6; 9 nucleotides line up with TRBD1. The germline gives CDR1 KGHSH, CDR2 LQKENI. The CDR3 extends over 14 amino acids. The complete variable domain, with remaining parts taken from reference TRBV18 and TRBJ1-6, reads NAGVMQNPRHLVRRRGQEARLRCSPMKGHSHVYWYRQLPEEGLKFMVYLQKENIIDESGMPKERFSAEFPKEGPSILRIQQVVRGDSAAYFCASSWTGDNSPLHFGNGTRLTVT.

This clone was counted ten times or more. The sample has other DNA sequences that encode this CDR3 too. The genes are TRBV7-9 and TRBJ1-4, with D perhaps matching TRBD1 (5 bases). Trimming shortened V by 2 bases and J by 0 bases, and 10 bases separated the two germline ends. The CDR3 extends over 16 amino acids. From germline, CDR1 is SEHNR and CDR2 FQNEAQ (reference sequence). The CDR3 DNA follows: TGTGCCAGCAGCTTAACACAGACAGCAACTAATGAAAAACTGTTTTTT. Translating gives CASSLTQTATNEKLFF.

CDR3 in DNA: TGTGCCAGCAGTCGGACTAGCGGGGGGTTGTACGAGCAGTACGTC. As protein: CASSRTSGGLYEQYV. V usage is TRBV6-5 and J usage is TRBJ2-7; 14 nucleotides align to TRBD2. Germline V gene sequence: CDR1 MNHEY, CDR2 SVGAGI. The V gene end was trimmed by 5 bases and the J gene end by 4 bases; junction bases not matched to a gene: 4. There are 15 residues in the CDR3.

The J gene is TRBJ1-4, the V gene TRBV28; 12 bases match TRBD1. After removal of 6 bases from V and 7 bases from J, the junction contained 3 bases not matched to a gene. Per germline, CDR1 MDHEN and CDR2 SYDVKM. CDR3 length equals 14 residues. This CDR3 reads CASRGDRGLEKLFF. In DNA, the CDR3 is TGTGCCAGCAGGGGGGACAGGGGGCTTGAAAAACTGTTTTTT.

This chain uses TRBV4-1 with TRBJ1-6; D unclear. CDR1 is MGHRA and CDR2 is YSYEKL in the germline V gene. The CDR3 length is 16 residues. V shed 0 bases and J shed 1 base, with 7 bases lying between them. The chain's CDR3 is CASSQDPRSYNSPLHF. The CDR3 coding sequence is TGCGCCAGCAGCCAAGATCCACGGTCCTATAATTCACCCCTCCACTTT.

This clone was found once. The chain carries TRBV15 and TRBJ2-4, with a tentative D call TRBD1 (6 bases). Looked up from germline, CDR1 is LNHNV and CDR2 is YYDKDF (reference sequence). The V and J ends lost 8 bases and 1 base respectively, with 9 bases between them. The CDR3 spans 13 residues. CDR3 DNA sequence: TGTGCCACCGGCACAGGGGCCAAAAACATTCAGTACTTC. Protein sequence: CATGTGAKNIQYF.

The V call is TRBV5-1, the J call TRBJ1-2; possibly TRBD1 for D (5 bases). Germline V lookup: CDR1 SGHRS, CDR2 YFSETQ. V dropped 0 bases and J dropped 5 bases, with 5 bases sitting between them. This CDR3 region has 12 residues. The CDR3 protein is CASSLAGYGYTF. The CDR3 DNA is TGCGCCAGCAGCTTGGCAGGGTATGGCTACACCTTC.

This chain joins TRBV4-1 and TRBJ2-3, with TRBD2 matching 11 bases. There are 17 residues in the CDR3. The junction had 14 bases not matched to a gene; V was cut back by 6 bases and J by 6 bases. CDR1 and CDR2 from the germline V gene are MGHRA and YSYEKL. CDR3 in amino acids: CASRSLAGGLRGDTQYF. In DNA form, the CDR3 reads TGCGCCAGCAGGTCCTTAGCGGGGGGGCTAAGGGGCGATACGCAGTATTTT.

The chain has TRBV27 and TRBJ2-4; no clear D. Germline V lookup: CDR1 MNHEY, CDR2 SMNVEV (reference sequence). Trimming removed 2 bases from V and 7 bases from J, with 9 bases in between. This CDR3 is 13 amino acids long. The chain's CDR3 is CASSLAGPNIQYF. Written as DNA, the CDR3 is TGTGCCAGCAGTTTAGCCGGCCCTAACATTCAGTACTTC.

J is TRBJ1-2 and V is TRBV2, with a weak D call TRBD1 (6 bases). CDR3 size: 13 residues. Germline lookup yields CDR1 SNHLY and CDR2 FYNNEI. Trimming stripped 1 base from V and 8 bases from J, with 11 bases between. The CDR3 reads CASSEGRGWGYTF. The CDR3 DNA is TGTGCCAGCAGTGAAGGCAGGGGTTGGGGCTACACCTTC.

The V call is TRBV7-9, the J call TRBJ2-5; TRBD2 aligns across 7 bases. CDR3 length equals 16 residues. The J segment lost 4 bases and the V segment lost 0 bases, leaving 8 bases of the junction unmatched. CDR1 SEHNR and CDR2 FQNEAQ come from the germline V gene (reference sequence). CDR3 DNA: TGTGCCAGCAGCTTAGCGCCGGGGGGACGTGTAGAGACCCAGTACTTC. Protein: CASSLAPGGRVETQYF.

The rearrangement uses TRBV24-1 and TRBJ1-2, with 7 positions matching TRBD1. Germline assignment: CDR1 KGHDR and CDR2 SFDVKD. The CDR3 runs to 12 residues. The J segment lost 3 bases and the V segment lost 12 bases, leaving 6 bases of the junction unmatched. CDR3 DNA sequence: TGTGCCGTATCCAGGGGGGACTATGGCTACACCTTC. This encodes CAVSRGDYGYTF.

This sequence joins TRBV4-1 and TRBJ1-5; no reliable D call. The germline V gene has CDR1 MGHRA and CDR2 YSYEKL. V was trimmed by 0 bases and J by 0 bases, leaving 6 bases between them. The CDR3 contains 15 residues. This chain's CDR3 is CASSQDQVSNQPQHF. The CDR3 DNA is TGCGCCAGCAGCCAAGATCAGGTTAGCAATCAGCCCCAGCATTTT.

This rearrangement joins TRBV9 to TRBJ2-5; TRBD2 matches at 10 bases. In germline, CDR1 is SGDLS, CDR2 YYNGEE. CDR3 length: 16 residues. V shed 3 bases, J shed 4 bases, and the junction held 9 bases outside the gene matches. The CDR3 loop reads CASSDSAGLAAETQYF. The CDR3 DNA reads as TGTGCCAGCAGCGACTCCGCCGGACTAGCGGCAGAGACCCAGTACTTC.